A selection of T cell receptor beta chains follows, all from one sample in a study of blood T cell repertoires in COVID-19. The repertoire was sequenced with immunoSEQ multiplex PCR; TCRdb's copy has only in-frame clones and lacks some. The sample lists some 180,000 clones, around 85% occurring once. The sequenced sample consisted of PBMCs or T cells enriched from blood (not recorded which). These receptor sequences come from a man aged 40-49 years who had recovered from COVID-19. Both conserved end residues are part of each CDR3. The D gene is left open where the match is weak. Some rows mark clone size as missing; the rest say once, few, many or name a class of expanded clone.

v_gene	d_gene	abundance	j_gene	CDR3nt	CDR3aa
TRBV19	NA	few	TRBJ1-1	TGTGCCAGTAGCCCCGGCCGACTTGAAGCTTTCTTT	CASSPGRLEAFF
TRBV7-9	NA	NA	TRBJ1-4	TGTGCCAGCAGCCCCACAGTCTTTGAAAAACTGTTTTTT	CASSPTVFEKLFF
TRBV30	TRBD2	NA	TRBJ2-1	TGTGCCTGGAGGGGACTAGCGGCTATTAGTGAGCAGTTCTTC	CAWRGLAAISEQFF
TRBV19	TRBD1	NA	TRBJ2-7	TGTGCCAGTAACACAGGGGTCGGCGAGCAGTACTTC	CASNTGVGEQYF
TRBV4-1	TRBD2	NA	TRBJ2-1	TGCGCCAGCAGCCAAGATGTCGGGACTACTCACAATGAGCAGTTCTTC	CASSQDVGTTHNEQFF
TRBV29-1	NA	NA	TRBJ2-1	TGCAGCGTTGGGAGATCTCACAATGAGCAGTTCTTC	CSVGRSHNEQFF
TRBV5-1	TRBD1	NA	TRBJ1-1	TGCGCCAGCAGCCCGTCCGGGACAGTGAACACTGAAGCTTTCTTT	CASSPSGTVNTEAFF
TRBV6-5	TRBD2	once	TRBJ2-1	TGTGCCAGCAGCCGAACGGGACTAGCGGGAAGTGAGCAGTTCTTC	CASSRTGLAGSEQFF
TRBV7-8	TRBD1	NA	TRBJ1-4	TGTGCCAGCAGCTTAGCGGGTGGCAGGGGGTCTAATGAAAAACTGTTTTTT	CASSLAGGRGSNEKLFF
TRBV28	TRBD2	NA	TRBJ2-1	TGTGCCACCAATCGCGGCGGGAGTTCCTACAATGAGCACTTCTTC	CATNRGGSSYNEHFF
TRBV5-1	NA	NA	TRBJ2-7	TGCGCCAGCAGCTTGGGACAGGCGATCTACGAGCAGTACTTC	CASSLGQAIYEQYF
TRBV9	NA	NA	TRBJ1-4	TGTGCCAGCAGCAAACAACCAACTAATGAAAAACTGTTTTTT	CASSKQPTNEKLFF
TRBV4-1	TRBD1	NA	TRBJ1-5	TGCGCCAGCAGTCCGACAGGGGCCACCAATCAGCCCCAGCATTTT	CASSPTGATNQPQHF
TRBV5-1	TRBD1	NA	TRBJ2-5	TGCGCCAGCTCCTGGGGGACAGACCAAGAGACCCAGTACTTC	CASSWGTDQETQYF
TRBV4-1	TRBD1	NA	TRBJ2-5	TGCGCCAGCAGCCCCACAGCCGGGACAGGACGTCCGGAGACCCAGTACTTC	CASSPTAGTGRPETQYF
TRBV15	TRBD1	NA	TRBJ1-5	TGTGCCACCAGCAGTGCAGTTGGACAGGGCAATCAGCCCCAGCATTTT	CATSSAVGQGNQPQHF
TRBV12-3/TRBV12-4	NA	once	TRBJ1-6	TGTGCCAGCAGTCCGACAGAGACACCCCTCCACTTT	CASSPTETPLHF
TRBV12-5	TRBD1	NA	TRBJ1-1	TGTGCTAGTGGCCGACCCGGGACAGGGGTCACTGAAGCTTTCTTT	CASGRPGTGVTEAFF
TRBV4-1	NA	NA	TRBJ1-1	TGCGCCAGCAGCCAACGACAGACAGCTGCCACTGAAGCTTTCTTT	CASSQRQTAATEAFF
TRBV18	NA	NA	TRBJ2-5	TGTGCCAGCTCACGTGACAGGCACCAAGAGACCCAGTACTTC	CASSRDRHQETQYF
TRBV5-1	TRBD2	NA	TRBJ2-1	TGCGCCAGCAGCTGGCAACTAGCGGGAAGAGAGCAGTTCTTC	CASSWQLAGREQFF
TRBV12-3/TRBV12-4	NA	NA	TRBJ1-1	TGTGCCAGCAGTCTCCTACTGGCAGGCGAAGCTTTCTTT	CASSLLLAGEAFF
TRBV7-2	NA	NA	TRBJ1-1	TGTGCCAGCAGCCCCCCGGGACACAAGTACACTGAAGCTTTCTTT	CASSPPGHKYTEAFF
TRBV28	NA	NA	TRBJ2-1	TGTGCCAGCAGTTTAAGCGAGCAGAGAAGAAATGAGCAGTTCTTC	CASSLSEQRRNEQFF
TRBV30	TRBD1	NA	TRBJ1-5	TGTGCCTACTCCCGAGACAGGGGGAATCAGCCCCAGCATTTT	CAYSRDRGNQPQHF